This entry is about one TCR beta chain. What it binds is unknown. The data originate from a study of T cell responses to AZD1222 COVID-19 vaccine. Notes on the study in general: Repertoires were obtained solely post-peak T cell response. Among the donors, most were white British and more were female, and clonal diversity was possibly underestimated. Vaccination with two AZD1222 doses was followed by a rise in Spike-specific TCR breadth and depth.

Assay used: immunoSEQ multiplex PCR; TCRdb lists only in-frame clones, some missing. The sample comprises about 110,000 clones, over 85% of which are singletons, and roughly 3% rests with the top ten. The CDR3 runs 14 residues. The V end lost 1 base, the J end lost 2 bases, and 8 bases lay between the germline ends. From germline, CDR1 is SEHNR and CDR2 FQNEAQ (reference sequence). The sequencing here drew on peripheral blood, taken on day 0 of MenACWY control vaccination. The TCR was taken from an adult in good health. The V gene is TRBV7-9, the J gene TRBJ2-5; TRBD1 or TRBD2 may be the D gene (6 bases each). DNA for the CDR3: TGTGCCAGCAGCTTAGTAGGGGGGCAAGAGACCCAGTACTTC. Translated: CASSLVGGQETQYF.